These T cell receptor beta chains were read from a single sample in a study of blood T cells in healthy people across ages. TCRdb processed the 5' RACE reads anew with MiXCR; each CDR3 protein has one entry. This sample has roughly 570,000 distinct CDR3 sequences; approximately 27% occur once, and the top ten carry approximately 17%. Sequences were obtained from blood. The receptors derive from a woman aged 65 to 85 in good health. Both conserved end residues are part of each CDR3. A D gene is named only where the DNA matches it firmly. The size field is filled for only some rows; it gives once, few, many or a size class.

D gene	J gene	V gene	clone size	CDR3 protein	CDR3 DNA
NA	TRBJ2-3	TRBV7-9	NA	CASSSTGTPTDTQYF	TGTGCCAGCAGCTCAACCGGGACTCCAACAGATACGCAGTATTTT
NA	TRBJ1-5	TRBV6-2/TRBV6-3	NA	CASRDRLPWSNQPQHF	TGTGCCAGCAGGGATCGTTTGCCGTGGAGCAATCAGCCCCAGCATTTT
NA	TRBJ1-2	TRBV19	NA	CASSIQQTSLYGYTF	TGTGCCAGTAGTATACAGCAGACCTCCCTCTATGGCTACACCTTC
TRBD2	TRBJ2-1	TRBV6-5	few	CASSYSIRLAGENEQFF	TGTGCCAGCAGTTACTCGATTAGACTAGCGGGGGAGAATGAGCAGTTCTTC
TRBD1	TRBJ2-5	TRBV9	few	CASRAGGGFETQYF	TGTGCCAGCAGAGCAGGGGGCGGTTTTGAGACCCAGTACTTC
TRBD1	TRBJ2-4	TRBV13	NA	CASSETGIENIQYF	TGTGCCAGCAGCGAGACAGGGATCGAAAACATTCAGTACTTC
NA	TRBJ1-4	TRBV6-1	NA	CASSEAVGIWGEKLFF	TGTGCCAGCAGTGAAGCAGTCGGAATCTGGGGCGAAAAACTGTTTTTT
NA	TRBJ1-1	TRBV11-2	NA	CASSLDRQAFF	TGTGCCAGCAGCTTAGATCGGCAAGCTTTCTTT
NA	TRBJ2-5	TRBV5-1	NA	CASSPNEGGGQETQYF	TGCGCCAGCAGCCCGAACGAGGGGGGAGGCCAAGAGACCCAGTACTTC
TRBD1	TRBJ2-6	TRBV6-6	NA	CASSYGTDSGANVLTF	TGTGCCAGCAGTTACGGGACAGACTCTGGGGCCAACGTCCTGACTTTC
NA	TRBJ2-3	TRBV6-6	NA	CASSYRGAGDTQYF	TGTGCCAGCAGTTACAGGGGGGCGGGGGATACGCAGTATTTT
TRBD2	TRBJ2-7	TRBV20-1	many	CSAATSGGIYEQYF	TGCAGTGCGGCCACTAGCGGGGGAATCTACGAGCAGTACTTC
TRBD1	TRBJ1-3	TRBV3-1	NA	CASSPNQGAGGNTIYF	TGTGCCAGCAGCCCAAACCAGGGGGCCGGTGGAAACACCATATATTTT
TRBD1	TRBJ2-1	TRBV6-6	once	CASRKQGGGEQFF	TGTGCCAGCAGGAAACAGGGGGGCGGTGAGCAGTTCTTC